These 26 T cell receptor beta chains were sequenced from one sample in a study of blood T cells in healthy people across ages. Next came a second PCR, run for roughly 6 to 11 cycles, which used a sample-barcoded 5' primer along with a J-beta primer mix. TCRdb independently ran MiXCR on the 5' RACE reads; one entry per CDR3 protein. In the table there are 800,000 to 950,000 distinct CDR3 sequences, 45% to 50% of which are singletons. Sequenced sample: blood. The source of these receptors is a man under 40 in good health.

CDR3 amino acids: CASSGTDGVLNEQFF. For the CDR3, the DNA is TGTGCCAGCAGCGGCACGGATGGGGTTCTCAATGAGCAGTTCTTC. The V call is TRBV9, the J call TRBJ2-1; D not certain. V dropped 3 bases and J dropped 6 bases, with 16 bases sitting between them. This CDR3 has 15 amino acids. Germline CDR1 is SGDLS and CDR2 is YYNGEE.

Here the CDR3 reads CASSPTGGVWETQYF. In DNA form, the CDR3 reads TGTGCCAGCAGTCCTACAGGGGGAGTTTGGGAGACCCAGTACTTC. This chain connects TRBV6-1 to TRBJ2-5, with TRBD1 matching 8 bases. CDR1 and CDR2 from the germline V gene are MNHNS and SASEGT. The CDR3 totals 15 residues. With V trimmed by 5 bases and J by 5 bases, 10 bases remained unmatched.

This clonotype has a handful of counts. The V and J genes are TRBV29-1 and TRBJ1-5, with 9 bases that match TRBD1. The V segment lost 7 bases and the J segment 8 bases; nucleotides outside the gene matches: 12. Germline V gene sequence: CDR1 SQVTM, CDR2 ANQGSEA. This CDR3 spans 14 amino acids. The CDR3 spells CSASGTGLSEPQHF. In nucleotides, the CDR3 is TGCAGCGCCTCCGGGACAGGGTTGTCGGAGCCCCAGCATTTT.

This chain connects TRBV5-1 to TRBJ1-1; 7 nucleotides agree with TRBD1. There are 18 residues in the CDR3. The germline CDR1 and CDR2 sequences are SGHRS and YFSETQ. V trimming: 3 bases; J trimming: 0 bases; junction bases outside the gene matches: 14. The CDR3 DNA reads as TGCGCCAGCAGCTCATACTTAAAAGAGACAGGGCTGAACACTGAAGCTTTCTTT. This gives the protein CASSSYLKETGLNTEAFF.

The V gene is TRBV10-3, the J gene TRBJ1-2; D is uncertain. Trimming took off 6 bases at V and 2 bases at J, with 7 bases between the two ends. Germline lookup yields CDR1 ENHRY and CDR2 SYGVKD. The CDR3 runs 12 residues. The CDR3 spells CAISELNYGYTF. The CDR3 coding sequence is TGTGCCATCAGCGAACTCAACTATGGCTACACCTTC.

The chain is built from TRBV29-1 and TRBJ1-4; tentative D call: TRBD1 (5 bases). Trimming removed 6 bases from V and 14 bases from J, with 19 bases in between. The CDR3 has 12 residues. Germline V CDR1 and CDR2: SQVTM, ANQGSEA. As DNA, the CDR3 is TGCAGCGTCATGGGCGGGACGGACTTGCTGTTTTTT. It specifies CSVMGGTDLLFF. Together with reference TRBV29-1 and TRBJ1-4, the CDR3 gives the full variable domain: SAVISQKPSRDICQRGTSLTIQCQVDSQVTMMFWYRQQPGQSLTLIATANQGSEATYESGFVIDKFPISRPNLTFSTLTVSNMSPEDSSIYLCSVMGGTDLLFFGSGTQLSVL.

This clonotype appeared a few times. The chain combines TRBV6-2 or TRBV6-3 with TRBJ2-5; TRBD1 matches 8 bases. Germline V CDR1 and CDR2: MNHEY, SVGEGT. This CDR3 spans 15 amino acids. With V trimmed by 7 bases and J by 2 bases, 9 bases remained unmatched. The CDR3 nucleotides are TGTGCCAGCACCAACCCCGGGACAGGACAAGAGACCCAGTACTTC. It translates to CASTNPGTGQETQYF.

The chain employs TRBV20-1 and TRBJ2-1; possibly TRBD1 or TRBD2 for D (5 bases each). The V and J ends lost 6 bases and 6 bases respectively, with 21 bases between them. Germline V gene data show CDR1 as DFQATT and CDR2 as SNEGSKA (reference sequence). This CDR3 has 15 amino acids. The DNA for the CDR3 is TGCAGTGCCCCTGCTAGACGGGGCCCGGGCAATGAGCAGTTCTTC. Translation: CSAPARRGPGNEQFF.

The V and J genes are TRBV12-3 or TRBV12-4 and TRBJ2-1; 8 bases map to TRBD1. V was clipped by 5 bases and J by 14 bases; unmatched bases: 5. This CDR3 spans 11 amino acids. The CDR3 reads CASSQGQVKFF. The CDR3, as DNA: TGTGCCAGCAGTCAGGGACAGGTGAAGTTCTTC.

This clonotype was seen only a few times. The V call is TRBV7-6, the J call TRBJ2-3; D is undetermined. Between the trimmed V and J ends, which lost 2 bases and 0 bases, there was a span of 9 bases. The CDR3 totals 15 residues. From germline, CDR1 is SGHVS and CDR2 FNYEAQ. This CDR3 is CASSLSATSTDTQYF. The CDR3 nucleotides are TGTGCCAGCAGCTTATCTGCGACTAGCACAGATACGCAGTATTTT.

This chain's CDR3 is CASSQDSVARPPETQYF. The CDR3 DNA sequence: TGTGCCAGCAGCCAAGATTCCGTGGCGCGGCCTCCAGAGACCCAGTACTTC. The chain uses TRBV4-2 and TRBJ2-5; D is unclear. V lost 0 bases, J lost 4 bases, and 18 bases lay in between. Germline values: CDR1 LGHNA, CDR2 YNFKEQ. The CDR3 totals 17 residues.

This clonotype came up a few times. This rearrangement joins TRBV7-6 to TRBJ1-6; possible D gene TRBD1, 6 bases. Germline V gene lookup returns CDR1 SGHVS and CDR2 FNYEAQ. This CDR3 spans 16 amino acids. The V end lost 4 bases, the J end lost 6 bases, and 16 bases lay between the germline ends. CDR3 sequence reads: CASSSRGGRANSPLHF. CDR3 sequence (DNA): TGTGCCAGCAGCTCTCGAGGGGGAAGGGCTAATTCACCCCTCCACTTT.

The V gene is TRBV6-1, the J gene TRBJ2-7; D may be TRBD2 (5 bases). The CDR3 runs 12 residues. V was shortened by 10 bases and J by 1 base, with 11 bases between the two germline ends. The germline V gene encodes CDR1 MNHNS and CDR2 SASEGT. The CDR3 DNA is TGTGCCACTCGGACGGGATCCTACGAGCAGTACTTC. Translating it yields CATRTGSYEQYF.

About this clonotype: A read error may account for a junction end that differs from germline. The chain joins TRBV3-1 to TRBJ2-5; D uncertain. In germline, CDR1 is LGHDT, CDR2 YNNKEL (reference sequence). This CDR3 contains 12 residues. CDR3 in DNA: TGTGCCAGCAGCCAGAGCCAAGAGGCCCAGTACTTC. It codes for CASSQSQEAQYF.

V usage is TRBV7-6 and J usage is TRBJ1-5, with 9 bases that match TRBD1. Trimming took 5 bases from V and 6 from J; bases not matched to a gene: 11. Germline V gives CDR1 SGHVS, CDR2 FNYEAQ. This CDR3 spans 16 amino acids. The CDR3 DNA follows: TGTGCCAGCAGCCTCCCGGGACAGGGTTTGTTTCAGCCCCAGCATTTT. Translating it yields CASSLPGQGLFQPQHF.

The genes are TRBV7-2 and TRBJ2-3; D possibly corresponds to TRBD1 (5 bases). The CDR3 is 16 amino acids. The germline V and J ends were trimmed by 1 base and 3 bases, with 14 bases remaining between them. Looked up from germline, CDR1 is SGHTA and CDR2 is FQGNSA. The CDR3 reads CASSLGQGGVTDTQYF. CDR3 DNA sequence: TGTGCCAGCAGCTTAGGGCAGGGTGGTGTAACAGATACGCAGTATTTT.

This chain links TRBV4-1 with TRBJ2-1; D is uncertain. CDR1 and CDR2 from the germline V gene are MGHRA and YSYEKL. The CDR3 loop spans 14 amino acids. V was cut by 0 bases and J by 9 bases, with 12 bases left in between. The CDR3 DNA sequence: TGCGCCAGCAGCCAAGACTGGAGCCACCCTGAGCAGTTCTTC. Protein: CASSQDWSHPEQFF.

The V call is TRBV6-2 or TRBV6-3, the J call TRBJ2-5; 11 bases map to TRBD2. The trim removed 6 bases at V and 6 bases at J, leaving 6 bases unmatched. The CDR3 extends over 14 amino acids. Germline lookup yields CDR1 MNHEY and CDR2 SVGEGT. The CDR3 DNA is TGTGCCAGCAGGAGGACTAGCGGGCCGAAGACCCAGTACTTC. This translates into CASRRTSGPKTQYF.

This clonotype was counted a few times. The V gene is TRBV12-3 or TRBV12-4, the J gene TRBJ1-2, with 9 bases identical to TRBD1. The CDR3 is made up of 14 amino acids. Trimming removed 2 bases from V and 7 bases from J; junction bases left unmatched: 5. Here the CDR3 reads CASSLLGQGSGYTF. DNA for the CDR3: TGTGCCAGCAGTTTATTGGGACAGGGTAGTGGCTACACCTTC.

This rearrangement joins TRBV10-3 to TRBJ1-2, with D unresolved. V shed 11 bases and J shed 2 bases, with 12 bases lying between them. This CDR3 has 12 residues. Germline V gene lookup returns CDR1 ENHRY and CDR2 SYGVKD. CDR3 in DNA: TGTGCCGCGGGTCAACAGAACTATGGCTACACCTTC. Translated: CAAGQQNYGYTF.

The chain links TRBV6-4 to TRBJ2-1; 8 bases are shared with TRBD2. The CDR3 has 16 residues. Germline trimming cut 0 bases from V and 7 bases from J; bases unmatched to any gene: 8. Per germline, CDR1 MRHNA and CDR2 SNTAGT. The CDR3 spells CASSDSGGGLINEQFF. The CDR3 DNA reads TGTGCCAGCAGTGACTCGGGCGGGGGGTTAATTAATGAGCAGTTCTTC.

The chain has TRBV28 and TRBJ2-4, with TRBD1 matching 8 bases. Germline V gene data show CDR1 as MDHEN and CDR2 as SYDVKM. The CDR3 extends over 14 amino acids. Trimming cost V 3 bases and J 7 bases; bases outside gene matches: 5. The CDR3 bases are TGTGCCAGCAGTTTGTCGGGGACAGGCAACATTCAGTACTTC. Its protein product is CASSLSGTGNIQYF.

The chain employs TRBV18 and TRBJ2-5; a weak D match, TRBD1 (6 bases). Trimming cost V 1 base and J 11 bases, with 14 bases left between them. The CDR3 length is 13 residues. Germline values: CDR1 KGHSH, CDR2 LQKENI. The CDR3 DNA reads TGTGCCAGCTCACCACTGGACTTCACAGGGCAGTACTTC. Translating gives CASSPLDFTGQYF.

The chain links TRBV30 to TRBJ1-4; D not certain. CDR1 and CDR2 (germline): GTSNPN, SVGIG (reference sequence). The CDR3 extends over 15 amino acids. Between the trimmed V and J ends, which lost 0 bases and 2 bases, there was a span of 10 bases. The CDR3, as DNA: TGTGCCTGGAGTGTACCCCAGGTCACTAATGAAAAACTGTTTTTT. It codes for CAWSVPQVTNEKLFF.

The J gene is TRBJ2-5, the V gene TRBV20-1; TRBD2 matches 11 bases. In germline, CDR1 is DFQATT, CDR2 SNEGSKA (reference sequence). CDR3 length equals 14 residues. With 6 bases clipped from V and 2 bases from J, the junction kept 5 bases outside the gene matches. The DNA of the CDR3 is TGCAGTGCCCGGGGACTAGCGGCACAAGAGACCCAGTACTTC. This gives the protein CSARGLAAQETQYF.

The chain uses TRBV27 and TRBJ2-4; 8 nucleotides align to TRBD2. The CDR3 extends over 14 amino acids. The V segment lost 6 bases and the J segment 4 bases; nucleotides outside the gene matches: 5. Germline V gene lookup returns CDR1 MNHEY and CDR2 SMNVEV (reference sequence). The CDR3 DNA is TGTGCCAGCAGCGTGAGCGGGGGAAAAAACATTCAGTACTTC. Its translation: CASSVSGGKNIQYF.